The 2 T cell receptor beta chains in this list originate from one sample, sequenced in a study of T cell repertoires in cytomegalovirus infection. Via MiXCR, TCRdb re-called the reads, giving one row per CDR3 protein. The table includes 310,000 or so distinct CDR3 sequences, 20% to 30% detected once. Sequenced input: PBMCs. All receptors derive from a human donor in good health (CMV status not recorded). Some clones in this sample may be carry-over from other donors' samples.

This rearrangement joins TRBV5-6 to TRBJ1-1; a weak D match, TRBD1 (6 bases). This CDR3 comprises 16 residues. Germline-derived CDR1 and CDR2 are SGHDT and YYEEEE. V lost 4 bases and J lost 1, with 17 bases in between. DNA of the CDR3: TGTGCCAGCAGCGTGCAGGGGAGGAATGGGAACACTGAAGCTTTCTTT. Translated: CASSVQGRNGNTEAFF.

This clonotype has ten or more counts. The V and J genes are TRBV11-2 and TRBJ1-6; no reliable D call. CDR3 length: 18 residues. The germline V gene encodes CDR1 SGHAT and CDR2 FQNNGV. Trimming removed 3 bases at V and 0 bases at J, with 15 bases between. Here the CDR3 DNA reads TGTGCCAGCAGCTTGGGCGGTGCCCTAAGCTCCTATAATTCACCCCTCCACTTT. It codes for CASSLGGALSSYNSPLHF.